This T cell receptor (beta chain) was found in a study of blood T cell repertoires in COVID-19. Study-wide background: Specimens from acute and convalescent COVID-19 originated in the United States, Italy and Spain. Nucleic acid was either cDNA or gDNA, and it came from T cells, B-cell-depleted T cells, or PBMCs.

Per the study methods: Reference gene primer amplification gave estimated nucleated cell counts. Method: immunoSEQ multiplex PCR; TCRdb's copy keeps in-frame clones and lacks some. Clone size and V and J calls were adopted from that table, with D and trimming inferred from the DNA. The table includes tens of thousands of clones, over 60% detected once. Germline values: CDR1 SNHLY, CDR2 FYNNEI. CDR3 size: 15 residues. V lost 5 bases, J lost 4 bases, and 8 bases stayed unmatched. The receptor's source is a human donor in a cohort sampled during active COVID-19. The chain links TRBV2 to TRBJ2-1, with 7 bases identical to TRBD2. Sequencing was done on a sample of peripheral blood. The CDR3 here is CASSRDYTRYNEQFF. Written as DNA, the CDR3 is TGTGCCAGCAGTCGGGACTACACGCGGTACAATGAGCAGTTCTTC.